Each of the 20 T cell receptor beta chains below was sequenced from the same sample in a study of CDR3 diversity in severe acne. TCRdb ran MiXCR on the PCR reads and lists one entry per CDR3 protein. The repertoire holds about 84,000 distinct CDR3 sequences, with approximately 51% as singletons. What was sequenced was blood. Source of these receptors: a male donor in good health, without acne.

This clonotype was seen many times. The chain links TRBV29-1 to TRBJ1-3, with TRBD1 matching over 7 bases. The junction had 3 bases not matched to a gene; V was cut back by 7 bases and J by 0 bases. The CDR3 consists of 13 residues. CDR1 is SQVTM and CDR2 is ANQGSEA in the germline V gene. The CDR3 DNA sequence: TGCAGCGGAGGGGACAGCTCTGGAAACACCATATATTTT. Residues: CSGGDSSGNTIYF. Full variable domain (missing parts from reference TRBV29-1 and TRBJ1-3): SAVISQKPSRDICQRGTSLTIQCQVDSQVTMMFWYRQQPGQSLTLIATANQGSEATYESGFVIDKFPISRPNLTFSTLTVSNMSPEDSSIYLCSGGDSSGNTIYFGEGSWLTVV.

This rearrangement joins TRBV25-1 to TRBJ2-7; D perhaps matches TRBD2 (6 bases). Trimming pared 8 bases from V and 7 bases from J, leaving 18 bases between. This CDR3 has 13 amino acids. Germline V gene lookup returns CDR1 MGHDK and CDR2 SYGVNS. CDR3 region: CASAFGGTNEQYF. The CDR3, as DNA: TGTGCCAGCGCTTTCGGGGGTACCAATGAGCAGTACTTC.

This CDR3 is CASSPSRQTSTDTQYF. CDR3 coding DNA: TGTGCCAGCAGCCCATCGAGGCAGACTAGCACAGATACGCAGTATTTT. This chain uses TRBV9 with TRBJ2-3; D uncertain. Trimming shortened V by 4 bases and J by 0 bases, and 15 bases separated the two germline ends. The CDR3 is 16 amino acids. The V gene's germline CDR1 is SGDLS and CDR2 YYNGEE.

This clonotype was counted many times. The chain employs TRBV5-1 and TRBJ2-5; possibly TRBD2 for D (7 bases). V was trimmed by 3 bases and J by 5 bases, leaving 23 bases between them. CDR1 and CDR2 from the germline V gene are SGHRS and YFSETQ. There are 17 residues in the CDR3. CDR3 in amino acids: CASSSGGTGPGRETQYF. The CDR3 region has the DNA TGCGCCAGCAGCTCGGGGGGTACAGGGCCTGGCCGGGAGACCCAGTACTTC.

This clonotype came up a few times. The genes are TRBV29-1 and TRBJ2-7; possible D gene TRBD2, 6 bases. Germline-derived CDR1 and CDR2 are SQVTM and ANQGSEA. This CDR3 has 12 amino acids. The V and J ends lost 4 bases and 0 bases respectively, with 7 bases between them. The CDR3 loop reads CSVGRGSYEQYF. The DNA of the CDR3 is TGCAGCGTTGGGAGGGGCTCCTACGAGCAGTACTTC.

The chain has TRBV2 and TRBJ2-5; 12 bases are shared with TRBD2. Germline CDR1 and CDR2: SNHLY and FYNNEI. The CDR3 runs to 13 residues. V trimming: 8 bases; J trimming: 7 bases; junction bases outside the gene matches: 5. The CDR3 sequence: CASGTSGWGTQYF. The CDR3 DNA follows: TGTGCCAGCGGGACTAGCGGGTGGGGGACCCAGTACTTC.

Remarks on this clonotype: An end of the junction differs from the germline gene, which may be a read error. The V call is TRBV12-3 or TRBV12-4, the J call TRBJ2-3; no clear D. This CDR3 is 14 amino acids long. The CDR3 loop is CATSDLRSTDTQYF. The CDR3 DNA reads TGTGCCACCAGTGATTTGCGGAGCACAGATACGCAGTATTTT.

The rearrangement uses TRBV29-1 and TRBJ1-2; D remains unclear. Germline V gene data show CDR1 as SQVTM and CDR2 as ANQGSEA. V shed 4 bases and J shed 6 bases, with 9 bases lying between them. There are 11 residues in the CDR3. The CDR3 protein is CSVGAAHGYTF. The CDR3 nucleotides read TGCAGCGTTGGGGCAGCCCATGGCTACACCTTC.

Comment on this clonotype: Because the CDR3's place on the DNA is in doubt, the DNA is left out and the CDR3 is given as listed by TCRdb. The V gene is TRBV20-1, the J gene TRBJ2-2; the table's TRBD2 call for D was not verified on the DNA. Germline CDR1 and CDR2: DFQATT and SNEGSKA (reference sequence). Both ends counted, the CDR3 spans 22 residues. This chain's CDR3 is CSAKLAGSYEQYFGPGTRELFF.

This clonotype was observed once. The rearrangement joins TRBV7-3 to TRBJ2-1; maybe TRBD1 (6 bases). Per germline, CDR1 SGHTA and CDR2 FQGTGA. The V gene lost 2 bases and the J gene lost 4 bases, with 15 bases spanning the gap. CDR3 length equals 16 residues. CDR3 loop: CASSLWAGASYNEQFF. The CDR3, as DNA: TGTGCCAGCAGCTTATGGGCAGGGGCCTCGTACAATGAGCAGTTCTTC.

The rearrangement uses TRBV7-9 and TRBJ2-2; no reliable D call. The CDR3 is 11 residues long. Deletions cut 1 base from V and 8 bases from J, with 2 bases between. CDR1 and CDR2 (germline): SEHNR, FQNEAQ (reference sequence). The CDR3 DNA follows: TGTGCCAGCAGCTTAGTTGGGGAGCTGTTTTTT. Protein: CASSLVGELFF. The complete variable domain, with remaining parts taken from reference TRBV7-9 and TRBJ2-2, reads DTGVSQNPRHKITKRGQNVTFRCDPISEHNRLYWYRQTLGQGPEFLTYFQNEAQLEKSRLLSDRFSAERPKGSFSTLEIQRTEQGDSAMYLCASSLVGELFFGEGSRLTVL.

Relative to its sample, this clonotype is medium-sized. This chain links TRBV7-9 with TRBJ2-7, with D possibly being TRBD1 or TRBD2 (5 bases each). This CDR3 is built from 12 residues. The V gene lost 3 bases and the J gene lost 6 bases, with 9 bases spanning the gap. Per germline, CDR1 SEHNR and CDR2 FQNEAQ (reference sequence). The chain's CDR3 is CASSFQGREQYF. The CDR3 nucleotides read TGTGCCAGCAGCTTCCAGGGACGCGAGCAGTACTTC. Drawing the rest from reference TRBV7-9 and TRBJ2-7, the complete variable domain is DTGVSQNPRHKITKRGQNVTFRCDPISEHNRLYWYRQTLGQGPEFLTYFQNEAQLEKSRLLSDRFSAERPKGSFSTLEIQRTEQGDSAMYLCASSFQGREQYFGPGTRLTVT.

The J gene is TRBJ1-1, the V gene TRBV4-1; D is perhaps TRBD1 (5 bases). CDR1 and CDR2 (germline): MGHRA, YSYEKL. The CDR3 covers 14 residues. Trimming took off 0 bases at V and 1 base at J, with 6 bases between the two ends. The CDR3 loop reads CASSQEGGNTEAFF. The CDR3 region has the DNA TGCGCCAGCAGCCAAGAGGGGGGGAACACTGAAGCTTTCTTT.

With respect to this clonotype: Sequence at one end of the junction differs from germline and may be a read error. The J gene is TRBJ2-2, the V gene TRBV19, with a weak D call TRBD2 (6 bases). Germline loops: CDR1 LNHDA, CDR2 SQIVND (reference sequence). CDR3 length: 15 amino acids. CDR3 nucleotides: TGTGCCAGTAGTCCCGGGAGTGCGAACACCGGGGAGTTGTTTTTT. Its translation is CASSPGSANTGELFF.

The V call is TRBV20-1, the J call TRBJ2-7, with TRBD2 identical over 8 bases. Germline trimming cut 3 bases from V and 3 bases from J; bases unmatched to any gene: 13. The CDR3 is 16 amino acids. CDR1 DFQATT and CDR2 SNEGSKA come from the germline V gene (reference sequence). The CDR3 reads CSARRWRLGGGYEQYF. CDR3 nucleotide sequence: TGCAGTGCTAGGAGATGGCGGCTCGGGGGGGGCTACGAGCAGTACTTC.

The chain employs TRBV24-1 and TRBJ1-1, with TRBD1 matching 9 bases. Germline lookup yields CDR1 KGHDR and CDR2 SFDVKD. CDR3 size: 15 residues. Unmatched junction bases numbered 6, after V lost 2 bases and J lost 6 bases. The CDR3 region is CATSDSGQGGPEAFF. CDR3 bases: TGTGCCACCAGTGATTCGGGACAGGGAGGACCTGAAGCTTTCTTT.

The chain has TRBV25-1 and TRBJ2-1; 14 bases are a match to TRBD2. J lost 0 bases, V lost 2 bases, and 15 bases had no gene match. The CDR3 loop spans 22 amino acids. CDR1 and CDR2 from the germline V gene are MGHDK and SYGVNS. The CDR3 spells CASSEEGTARTSGRSSYNEQFF. CDR3 bases: TGTGCCAGCAGTGAAGAGGGAACAGCTAGGACTAGCGGGAGGTCCTCCTACAATGAGCAGTTCTTC.

This clonotype appeared a few times. The rearrangement joins TRBV28 to TRBJ1-5; the D is unclear. Trimming pared 6 bases from V and 7 bases from J, leaving 13 bases between. This CDR3 contains 13 residues. The germline gives CDR1 MDHEN, CDR2 SYDVKM. The CDR3 DNA reads TGTGCCAGCAGCCAAAGGACCCGACAGCCCCAGCATTTT. Translation gives CASSQRTRQPQHF.

The sample holds a few counts of this clonotype. This chain joins TRBV20-1 and TRBJ2-7; D assignment may be TRBD1 or TRBD2 (5 bases each). V shed 6 bases and J shed 3 bases, with 15 bases lying between them. This CDR3 is built from 13 residues. The germline gives CDR1 DFQATT, CDR2 SNEGSKA (reference sequence). The chain's CDR3 is CSADMGPGYEQYF. The CDR3 bases are TGCAGTGCCGACATGGGACCCGGCTACGAGCAGTACTTC.

V gene TRBV2 combines with J gene TRBJ1-5; D gene uncertain. Per the germline V gene, CDR1 is SNHLY and CDR2 is FYNNEI. CDR3 length: 14 residues. The V end was cut by 7 bases, the J end by 2 bases, with 12 bases between. In DNA, the CDR3 is TGTGCCAGCACCCAGAACCATGGCAATCAGCCCCAGCATTTT. As protein: CASTQNHGNQPQHF.